Reported below is one T cell receptor beta chain. V lost 1 base and J 8 bases, leaving 14 bases between the germline ends. This CDR3 has 15 amino acids. Germline V gene data show CDR1 as LGHDT and CDR2 as YNNKEL (reference sequence). This sample stems from a study of blood T cell repertoires in COVID-19. TCRdb keeps only in-frame clones here, not all; method: immunoSEQ multiplex PCR. The sample consists of 150,000 to 200,000 clones, about 85% of them appearing once. The sequence was obtained from a woman in her forties or fifties who had recovered from COVID-19. The chain carries TRBV3-1 (or the pseudogene TRBV3-2) and TRBJ1-4, with D possibly being TRBD1 (5 bases). Sequencing input: PBMCs or T cells enriched from blood (not recorded which). CDR3 DNA: TGTGCCAGCAGCCAAGTCGGAGGGGTGGGGGAAAAACTGTTTTTT. It codes for CASSQVGGVGEKLFF.